Each of the 16 T cell receptor beta chains below was sequenced from the same sample in a study of CD8 T cells in Susac syndrome. RNA amounts of about 0.5 to 1 ug underwent reverse transcription with random hexamers. MiXCR, applied by TCRdb to the immunoSEQ multiplex PCR reads, yields one record per CDR3 protein. The table records roughly 88,000 distinct CDR3 sequences, 90% to 97% of them present only once. The sample consisted of CD8+ T cells from PBMCs. Receptor source: a human donor with Susac syndrome.

The genes are TRBV5-1 and TRBJ2-7, with D tentatively TRBD1 (5 bases). The length of the CDR3 is 15 residues. Trimming took 0 bases from V and 0 from J, leaving 10 bases between them. Germline-derived CDR1 and CDR2 are SGHRS and YFSETQ. CDR3 sequence (DNA): TGCGCCAGCAGCTTGGTGCCAGACAGCTCCTACGAGCAGTACTTC. It translates to CASSLVPDSSYEQYF.

This chain links TRBV14 with TRBJ2-7; the match to TRBD2 covers 9 bases. V lost 4 bases to trimming and J lost 6 bases; unmatched junction nucleotides: 4. Germline CDR1 SGHDN, CDR2 FVKESK. This CDR3 spans 13 amino acids. The CDR3 DNA reads as TGTGCCAGCAGCCCCCTAGCGGGGTCCGAGCAGTACGTC. As protein: CASSPLAGSEQYV.

The chain couples TRBV20-1 to TRBJ2-7; D is uncertain. The CDR3 has 13 amino acids. Trimming left V 2 bases short and J 0 bases short, with 8 bases between. The germline CDR1 and CDR2 sequences are DFQATT and SNEGSKA (reference sequence). In DNA, the CDR3 is TGCAGTGCTAGAAGCCAGGCCTCCTACGAGCAGTACGTC. It codes for CSARSQASYEQYV.

The chain carries TRBV27 and TRBJ1-4; 8 bases are shared with TRBD1. This CDR3 is built from 16 residues. Trimming removed 5 bases from V and 7 bases from J; junction bases left unmatched: 12. Per germline, CDR1 MNHEY and CDR2 SMNVEV (reference sequence). DNA for the CDR3: TGTGCCAGCAGTAGAGAGCCGGACAGGGAAAGTGAAAAACTGTTTTTT. It codes for CASSREPDRESEKLFF.

In nucleotides, the CDR3 is TGTGCCAGCAGCCCCGATAAGAACACCGGGGAGCTGTTTTTT. Translation gives CASSPDKNTGELFF. This chain uses TRBV7-9 with TRBJ2-2; D is unresolved. Germline CDR1 and CDR2: SEHNR and FQNEAQ (reference sequence). V gave up 5 bases and J gave up 1 base, with 8 bases separating them. The CDR3 is 14 amino acids.

The chain couples TRBV4-3 to TRBJ2-1, with D uncertain. The germline V gene has CDR1 LGHNA and CDR2 YSLEER. CDR3 length: 15 amino acids. Deletions cut 1 base from V and 6 bases from J, with 13 bases between. The CDR3 nucleotides are TGCGCCAGCAGCCAAGCCAAGTGGTCGACCAATGAGCAGTTCTTC. This sequence encodes CASSQAKWSTNEQFF.

J is TRBJ2-5 and V is TRBV6-1, with TRBD2 as a possible D gene (5 bases). CDR3 length equals 16 residues. Germline CDR1 and CDR2: MNHNS and SASEGT. The germline V and J ends were trimmed by 7 bases and 3 bases, with 21 bases remaining between them. The CDR3 spells CASTPRWLAAEETQYF. The DNA of the CDR3 is TGTGCCAGCACCCCGCGTTGGCTAGCCGCTGAAGAGACCCAGTACTTC.

The rearrangement links TRBV20-1 to TRBJ2-1, with a weak D call TRBD1 (5 bases). Trimming left V 2 bases short and J 2 bases short, with 10 bases between. Germline values: CDR1 DFQATT, CDR2 SNEGSKA (reference sequence). The CDR3 runs 14 residues. CDR3 in DNA: TGCAGTGCTAGACCACAGGACCCCTACAATGAGCAGTTCTTC. Translating gives CSARPQDPYNEQFF.

V usage is TRBV7-2 and J usage is TRBJ2-1; D is uncertain. V was cut by 5 bases and J by 12 bases, with 14 bases left in between. CDR1 and CDR2 (germline): SGHTA, FQGNSA. This CDR3 is built from 12 residues. CDR3 amino acids: CASSPGPGRQFF. As DNA, the CDR3 is TGTGCCAGCAGCCCAGGACCTGGACGGCAGTTCTTC.

CDR3 protein: CSASRSYEQYF. DNA for the CDR3: TGCAGTGCTTCCCGAAGCTACGAGCAGTACTTC. The chain uses TRBV20-1 and TRBJ2-7; D is uncertain. This CDR3 has 11 amino acids. Germline V gene sequence: CDR1 DFQATT, CDR2 SNEGSKA (reference sequence). Trimming left V 5 bases short and J 3 bases short, with 8 bases between.

This chain connects TRBV20-1 to TRBJ2-7, with D maybe TRBD1 (6 bases). Germline CDR1 reads DFQATT; CDR2 reads SNEGSKA (reference sequence). Trimming removed 5 bases from V and 4 bases from J, with 15 bases in between. The CDR3 contains 13 residues. The DNA for the CDR3 is TGCAGTGCTGGCTTGGCGGACAGTTACGAGCAGTACGTC. Protein sequence: CSAGLADSYEQYV.

V gene TRBV12-3 or TRBV12-4 combines with J gene TRBJ2-4; possible D gene TRBD1, 5 bases. The CDR3 consists of 13 residues. Trimming stripped 4 bases from V and 7 bases from J, with 11 bases between. The CDR3 loop is CASSWGRNNIQYF. The CDR3 DNA follows: TGTGCCAGCAGTTGGGGCAGGAATAACATTCAGTACTTC.

V usage is TRBV4-2 and J usage is TRBJ1-1, with D unclear. The CDR3 loop spans 14 amino acids. Germline CDR1 is LGHNA and CDR2 is YNFKEQ. V was pared by 4 bases and J by 0 bases, with 9 bases between. CDR3 in DNA: TGTGCCAGCAGCCCAGCTGGTATGAACACTGAAGCTTTCTTT. Residues: CASSPAGMNTEAFF.

This clonotype was counted a single time. The chain uses TRBV7-3 and TRBJ2-5, with D possibly being TRBD1 (5 bases). The CDR3 is 16 residues long. Germline values: CDR1 SGHTA, CDR2 FQGTGA. V lost 0 bases and J 4 bases, leaving 15 bases between the germline ends. CDR3 loop: CASSLTSGERGETQYF. CDR3 bases: TGTGCCAGCAGCTTAACGTCGGGCGAAAGGGGAGAGACCCAGTACTTC.

The chain employs TRBV20-1 and TRBJ2-1; 10 bases are shared with TRBD2. CDR3 length equals 13 residues. From germline, CDR1 is DFQATT and CDR2 SNEGSKA (reference sequence). With 1 base clipped from V and 6 bases from J, the junction kept 0 bases outside the gene matches. The CDR3 coding sequence is TGCAGTGCTAGAGTAGCGGGGGGCAATGAGCAGTTCTTC. Its protein is CSARVAGGNEQFF.

This chain joins TRBV9 and TRBJ1-2; the D is unclear. Germline assignment: CDR1 SGDLS and CDR2 YYNGEE. V lost 0 bases and J 0 bases, leaving 9 bases between the germline ends. The CDR3 spans 15 residues. The chain's CDR3 is CASSVEQFTNYGYTF. CDR3 nucleotide sequence: TGTGCCAGCAGCGTAGAACAGTTCACTAACTATGGCTACACCTTC.